This TCR beta chain was documented in a study of cytomegalovirus exposure and HLA in healthy donors (dated by TCRdb to 2016 to 2017). About the full investigation: An earlier analysis of some 600 of the donors reported 276 Gb of sequence data and approximately 120 million unique TCR beta sequences obtained from around 170 million T cells. Roughly 290 gigabases of sequencing data and about 92 million unique TCR sequences made up an early release that covered some 640 HLA-typed donors. Among the roughly 430 genotyped donors, around 81% belonged to the genetic ancestry cluster associated with self-reported Caucasian donors. The study aimed to test whether signatures of past pathogen exposure could be identified by cataloging public T cell receptors. Using immunosequencing, the study profiled T cell repertoires from about 650 subjects and related those repertoires to cytomegalovirus serostatus. Besides the first cohort of some 670 subjects, a separate validation cohort made up of 120 or so different subjects was used. To predict cytomegalovirus infection status, the study brought together high-throughput TCR immunosequencing, statistical association of individual TCRs with disease status, and machine learning. A later analysis re-examined previously published TCR beta repertoires from just over 650 donors and added high-resolution HLA genotyping to investigate patterns of TCR occurrence. Rather than drawing on any new phenotypic data, the later analysis identified candidate immune exposures from TCR beta sequences and the way those sequences occurred across donors. An earlier analysis of approximately 640 of the donors applied high-throughput TCR beta sequencing to assess whether each TCR beta V gene segment acted as functional or pseudogenic. Donor age, sex, ethnicity and CMV serostatus were collected together with the repertoire data. In a later genetic analysis, genome-wide SNP genotypes for about 65% of the 666 donors were used, and that subset was treated as a discovery cohort. All discovery cohort repertoires had been generated on a single sequencing platform. HLA typing covered class I and class II loci at four-digit resolution. Typing coverage differed by locus: A, B, C, DRB1 and DQB1 were typed in roughly 620-630 donors, DQA1 in around 500, DPA1 in 600 to 610, and DPB1 in 450 to 490. Because of strong linkage in the cohort, roughly five DR-DQ haplotypes were treated as single units for association and clustering. Among some 400 genotyped donors of the cohort, an average of about 220,000 unique TCR beta nucleotide sequences was sequenced per donor, of which about 18% were non-productive. Findings and caveats that apply to the study as a whole: V-gene and J-gene trimming of TCR beta chains was associated with a missense DCLRE1C variant in a later genetic analysis, and the association was replicated in an independent cohort. When HLA alleles, especially DR and DQ, strongly co-occurred, TCR associations were difficult to assign to individual alleles. Because HLA typing was missing for some donors at each locus, association tests included only the typed subset. Correlated functional status among segregating V segments might be attributable to linkage disequilibrium, but an unknown experimental factor could not be ruled out. Sequencing depth was assumed to be roughly uniform across donors in the presence/absence analyses, though that assumption may not hold. The 87-base-pair reads could not distinguish some IMGT-functional V segments, including TRBV6-2 and TRBV6-3, so those segments were excluded. Several of the top co-occurrence clusters appeared to be linked to parvovirus B19, influenza, CMV and Epstein-Barr virus, according to a later analysis. In a later genetic analysis, fewer N-insertions in productive TCRs were reported among donors in an Asian-associated ancestry cluster than the approximately 710-donor mean. In a later analysis, TCR association rates were found to vary across HLA loci, with the most associated TCRs seen for DRB1 alleles and the fewest for HLA-C alleles. This cohort had only TCR beta chains sequenced, and the lack of alpha or paired-chain data limited which features could be detected. The authors suggested that the approach could potentially be generalized to other disease states and immunological phenotypes. A total of about 180 TCR beta chains were listed by the study as associated with cytomegalovirus. A later analysis found that most CMV-associated TCR beta chains appeared HLA-restricted, with HLA associations seemingly driven largely by CMV exposure. Across donors, most TCR sequences were observed very rarely, whereas some public TCRs were present in many individuals. The earlier analysis of about 600 of the donors excluded seventeen rarely observed V segments, including chromosome 9 orphons, because counts were too low. CMV serostatus was the only immune exposure information available for the cohort. An earlier analysis of approximately 570 of the donors showed that most TCR beta V segments appeared in productive rearrangements either about 87% or about 30% of the time, which broadly matched IMGT annotations. In a later analysis, HLA-associated TCR beta chains were found to be more clonally expanded and to have lower generation probabilities than equally common non-associated chains. In vitro tests confirmed that a few of the cytomegalovirus-associated TCR beta chains recognize cytomegalovirus antigens. A cluster of highly shared sequence variants was judged likely to be a technical artifact of the sequencing pipeline. At a false discovery rate of 0.05, a later analysis linked about 17,000 TCR beta sequences to specific HLA alleles. A further reported finding was that TCR beta sequences accurately predicted the HLA-A and HLA-B alleles for most subjects in the first cohort. The classifier was reported to diagnose cytomegalovirus status with high specificity and sensitivity in both the original cohort and the validation cohort.

This clone was detected once. This clone's antigen is unknown. One base away there is no much larger clone; base qualities are not given. In total, over 600 healthy bone marrow donors made up the cohort. At the time of sampling, all cohort members were nominally healthy, though unrecorded immune exposures were likely present. The donor tested CMV seronegative and was one of the 352 seronegative cohort members. A peripheral blood sample was provided by each donor, and peripheral blood mononuclear cells were used for TCR beta sequencing. Genomic DNA was extracted from the blood cell samples with the Qiagen DNeasy Blood Extraction Kit. The library was prepared using the immunoSEQ multiplex PCR assay. For the multiplex PCR, a mixture combining 60 forward primers for TCR Vbeta segments and 13 reverse primers for TCR Jbeta segments was used. Amplification of the CDR3 region of rearranged TCR beta genes was performed with a multiplex PCR assay on genomic DNA. Amplified TCR beta libraries were sequenced as 87-base-pair reads on the Illumina HiSeq System. The original methods were these. A later analysis tallied roughly 78 million unique TCR beta chains across the approximately 670 repertoires, and approximately 12 million of those chains were shared by two or more donors. Raw reads were error-corrected and collapsed into unique sequences with a nearest-neighbor algorithm that merged closely related sequences to remove PCR and sequencing errors. To assign V, D and J gene segments, CDR3 sequences were aligned to IMGT reference sequences. For a sequence to be retained, at least a six-nucleotide match to both a V gene segment and a J gene segment was required. A rearrangement was called productive if the CDR3 had no stop codons and remained in frame with V and J, and every other rearrangement was called non-productive. Following IMGT convention, CDR3 was defined as the stretch from the second conserved V-encoded cysteine to the conserved J-encoded phenylalanine. The earlier analysis of more than 450 of the donors excluded sequences that lacked an unambiguous match to a single V gene segment. In an earlier analysis of 587 of the donors, V segments were called functional above 56.7% productive rearrangements and were called segregating when the between-donor standard deviation exceeded 5%. A statistical classification framework was built for diagnosing cytomegalovirus status from the catalog of TCR beta chain sequences. In a later analysis, V and J genes were assigned by comparing TCR nucleotide sequences against IMGT/GENE-DB human TR gene sequences. In a later analysis, CDR3 sequences and most-parsimonious VDJ recombination scenarios were assigned using the TCRdist pipeline. In a later analysis, each TCR beta chain was defined by its CDR3 amino acid sequence together with its V-gene family, and reads without a unique V-gene family were excluded. In a later analysis, approximately 640 highly shared, low-generation-probability nucleotide sequences were removed to address suspected cross-contamination and a sequencing artifact. For each public chain, a later analysis derived a clonal expansion index from normalized ranks of inferred template counts within each repertoire. In a later analysis, generation probabilities were computed with a VDJ recombination model fitted to out-of-frame rearrangements, and the resulting probabilities were checked against IGoR. Hypergeometric tests were used in a later analysis to score TCR-TCR, TCR-HLA and TCR-CMV co-occurrence, with a repertoire-size bias correction applied to the TCR pairs. To estimate false discovery rates, a later analysis permuted the HLA or CMV assignments 20 times. In a later analysis, co-occurring TCRs were grouped using DBSCAN, with TCRdist sequence similarity added in when clustering inside HLA-allele-positive subsets. Co-occurrence clustering excluded repertoires with fewer than 30,000 or more than 120,000 public chains, plus five with anomalous nucleotide sharing. The table was pulled from immuneACCESS by TCRdb, which kept in-frame rearrangements only. Such tables lose some clones; where checked, under half of the loss comes from unresolved V genes, and the rest has no known cause. V, J and clone size are those of that table, while D and trimming were read from the DNA. Counted in this sample were more than 150,000 clones; 82% of them appeared once. Of the sample, less than 2% falls within the top ten clones.

CDR1 and CDR2 are read off the germline V gene as MDHEN and SYDVKM. Trimming removed 6 bases from V and 5 bases from J, leaving 11 bases between the germline ends. Including cysteine and phenylalanine, the CDR3 has 12 amino acids. The DNA shown is the 36-base CDR3, in frame from base 1. This clonotype originated in a man aged 40-49 years in good health and CMV-seronegative. Recombination joined TRBV28 with TRBJ2-7, with the D gene not clear enough to name. The source material was PBMCs. The CDR3 reads CASSPMLHEQYF. The DNA reads TGTGCCAGCAGCCCTATGCTCCACGAGCAGTACTTC.